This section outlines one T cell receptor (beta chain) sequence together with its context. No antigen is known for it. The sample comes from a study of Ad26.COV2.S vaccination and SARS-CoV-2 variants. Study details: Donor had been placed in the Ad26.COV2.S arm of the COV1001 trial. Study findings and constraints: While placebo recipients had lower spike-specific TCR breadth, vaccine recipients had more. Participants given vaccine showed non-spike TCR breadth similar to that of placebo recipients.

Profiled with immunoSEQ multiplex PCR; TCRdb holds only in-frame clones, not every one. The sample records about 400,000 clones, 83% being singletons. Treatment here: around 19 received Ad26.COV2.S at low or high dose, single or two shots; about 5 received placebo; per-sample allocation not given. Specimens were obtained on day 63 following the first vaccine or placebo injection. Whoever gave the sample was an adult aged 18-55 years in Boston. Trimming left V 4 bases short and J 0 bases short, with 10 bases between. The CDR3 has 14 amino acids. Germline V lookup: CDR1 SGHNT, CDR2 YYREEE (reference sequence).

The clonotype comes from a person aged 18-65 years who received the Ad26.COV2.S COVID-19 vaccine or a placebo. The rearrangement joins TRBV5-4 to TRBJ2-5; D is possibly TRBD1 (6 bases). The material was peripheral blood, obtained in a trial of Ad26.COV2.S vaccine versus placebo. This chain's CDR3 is CASSPGQYQETQYF. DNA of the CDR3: TGTGCCAGCAGCCCCGGACAGTACCAAGAGACCCAGTACTTC.